The 29 T cell receptor beta chains in this list originate from one sample, sequenced in a study of T cells in Graves' hyperthyroidism and ophthalmopathy. Using RNA transcripts as the source, TCR beta CDR3 regions were amplified. A set of HTBI primers served as the primers for a first-round RT-PCR of the TCR CDR3. TCRdb redid the calling of the multiplex PCR reads with MiXCR, one entry per CDR3 protein. This table has hundreds of thousands of distinct CDR3 sequences, roughly 19% appearing once. What was sequenced was blood. These receptors all come from a man in his fifties with Graves' ophthalmopathy.

This clonotype appeared a few times. V and J are TRBV5-1 and TRBJ1-6, with no clear D. Germline-derived CDR1 and CDR2 are SGHRS and YFSETQ. The V gene lost 6 bases and the J gene lost 0 bases, with 10 bases spanning the gap. The CDR3 length is 15 residues. CDR3 in amino acids: CASKLESSYNSPLHF. In nucleotides, the CDR3 is TGCGCCAGCAAACTTGAGAGCTCCTATAATTCACCCCTCCACTTT.

The chain joins TRBV20-1 to TRBJ2-1, with 8 bases aligning to TRBD1. The CDR3 contains 16 residues. CDR1 is DFQATT, CDR2 SNEGSKA, per germline (reference sequence). The junction had 7 bases not matched to a gene; V was cut back by 0 bases and J by 3 bases. CDR3: CSARDMRTGSYNEQFF. The CDR3 nucleotides read TGCAGTGCTAGAGATATGAGGACAGGGAGCTACAATGAGCAGTTCTTC.

The chain couples TRBV6-1 to TRBJ1-6, with D perhaps matching TRBD1 (6 bases). V was shortened by 6 bases and J by 8 bases, with 11 bases between the two germline ends. The germline CDR1 and CDR2 sequences are MNHNS and SASEGT. There are 13 residues in the CDR3. The CDR3 DNA reads as TGTGCCAGCAGACAGGGTTTTGATTCACCCCTCCACTTT. This codes for CASRQGFDSPLHF.

This clonotype occurred many times. The rearrangement links TRBV12-3 or TRBV12-4 to TRBJ1-1; 8 bases fit TRBD1. V lost 6 bases to trimming and J lost 4 bases; unmatched junction nucleotides: 7. The CDR3 covers 14 residues. CDR3 sequence: CASSPTGGGTEAFF. In nucleotides, the CDR3 is TGTGCCAGCAGCCCCACAGGGGGAGGCACTGAAGCTTTCTTT.

This clonotype has at least ten counts. The V and J genes are TRBV20-1 and TRBJ2-7, with 8 bases matching TRBD1. Germline lookup yields CDR1 DFQATT and CDR2 SNEGSKA (reference sequence). V shed 4 bases, J shed 0 bases, and the junction held 11 bases outside the gene matches. The CDR3 loop spans 16 amino acids. The CDR3 spells CSATSSRQGFSYEQYF. In DNA form, the CDR3 reads TGCAGTGCTACCTCCTCACGACAGGGGTTCTCCTACGAGCAGTACTTC.

The chain uses TRBV19 and TRBJ1-5; D is perhaps TRBD1 (6 bases). Germline assignment: CDR1 LNHDA and CDR2 SQIVND (reference sequence). Between the trimmed V and J ends, which lost 4 bases and 3 bases, there was a span of 10 bases. CDR3 length equals 14 residues. The CDR3 DNA follows: TGTGCCAGTAGTACAACAGGGAACAATCAGCCCCAGCATTTT. Protein product: CASSTTGNNQPQHF. The complete variable domain, with remaining parts taken from reference TRBV19 and TRBJ1-5, reads DGGITQSPKYLFRKEGQNVTLSCEQNLNHDAMYWYRQDPGQGLRLIYYSQIVNDFQKGDIAEGYSVSREKKESFPLTVTSAQKNPTAFYLCASSTTGNNQPQHFGDGTRLSIL.

V is TRBV11-2 and J is TRBJ1-4; a possible D gene is TRBD1 (6 bases). V shed 2 bases and J shed 6 bases, with 13 bases lying between them. Germline loops: CDR1 SGHAT, CDR2 FQNNGV. The length of the CDR3 is 15 residues. CDR3 loop: CASSLMTGRDEKLFF. The DNA for the CDR3 is TGTGCCAGCAGCTTAATGACAGGACGGGATGAAAAACTGTTTTTT.

The chain joins TRBV5-6 to TRBJ1-6; unclear D gene. Trimming left V 4 bases short and J 0 bases short, with 11 bases between. The germline V gene has CDR1 SGHDT and CDR2 YYEEEE. The CDR3 runs 16 residues. CDR3 coding DNA: TGTGCCAGCAGCCTGAGATCGAGCTCCTATAATTCACCCCTCCACTTT. Its protein is CASSLRSSSYNSPLHF.

In this sample, this clonotype turned up a few times. The chain has TRBV20-1 and TRBJ1-5, with 12 bases fitting TRBD1. With 5 bases clipped from V and 6 bases from J, the junction kept 2 bases outside the gene matches. The germline V gene has CDR1 DFQATT and CDR2 SNEGSKA (reference sequence). The CDR3 spans 13 residues. CDR3 sequence reads: CSAWDRGLQPQHF. As DNA, the CDR3 is TGCAGTGCTTGGGACAGGGGGCTTCAGCCCCAGCATTTT.

This clonotype was seen a few times. The chain combines TRBV4-1 with TRBJ2-5; no clear D gene. V was trimmed by 0 bases and J by 5 bases, leaving 13 bases between them. Germline V gene data show CDR1 as MGHRA and CDR2 as YSYEKL. The CDR3 has 15 residues. Written as DNA, the CDR3 is TGCGCCAGCAGCCAAGACCCCGGTGACGGGGAGACCCAGTACTTC. Translating gives CASSQDPGDGETQYF.

For this clonotype: A much larger clone sits a single nucleotide away, making a read error possible. The chain joins TRBV12-3 or TRBV12-4 to TRBJ1-2; D perhaps matches TRBD1 (6 bases). CDR3 size: 13 residues. This CDR3 reads CASSAQGLDGSTF. CDR3 DNA: TGTGCCAGCAGTGCCCAGGGGTTGGATGGCTCCACCTTC.

The chain couples TRBV29-1 to TRBJ2-1; 7 bases map to TRBD2. The germline V gene has CDR1 SQVTM and CDR2 ANQGSEA. V lost 5 bases, J lost 1 base, and 5 bases stayed unmatched. CDR3 size: 14 residues. The CDR3 DNA follows: TGCAGCGTTTCCGCGGGAGTGTCCTACAATGAGCAGTTCTTC. It is translated as CSVSAGVSYNEQFF.

This clonotype occurred a few times. The chain is built from TRBV12-3 or TRBV12-4 and TRBJ1-1, with D possibly TRBD1 on 5 matching bases. The CDR3 is made up of 14 amino acids. V lost 1 base, J lost 4 bases, and 10 bases lay in between. For the CDR3, the DNA is TGTGCCAGCAGTTTAGATCTGAGGGGCACTGAAGCTTTCTTT. Protein product: CASSLDLRGTEAFF.

The table lists this clonotype with many counts. This chain uses TRBV28 with TRBJ1-5; 9 positions agree with TRBD1. V trimming: 5 bases; J trimming: 6 bases; junction bases outside the gene matches: 2. The CDR3 length is 13 residues. The V gene's germline CDR1 is MDHEN and CDR2 SYDVKM. CDR3 DNA sequence: TGTGCCAGCAGTGACAGGGGGGGTCAGCCCCAGCATTTT. Translation gives CASSDRGGQPQHF. The variable domain in full, with the rest retrieved from reference TRBV28 and TRBJ1-5, is DVKVTQSSRYLVKRTGEKVFLECVQDMDHENMFWYRQDPGLGLRLIYFSYDVKMKEKGDIPEGYSVSREKKERFSLILESASTNQTSMYLCASSDRGGQPQHFGDGTRLSIL.

In this sample, this clonotype turned up a few times. The CDR3 nucleotides read TGTGCCAGCAGTTTAAGTTACACTGAAGCTTTCTTT. Translation gives CASSLSYTEAFF. The J gene is TRBJ1-1, the V gene TRBV28; D uncertain. This CDR3 is 12 amino acids long. Germline CDR1 is MDHEN and CDR2 is SYDVKM. With 2 bases removed from V and 3 bases from J, the gap between germline ends came to 4 bases.

This clonotype was detected only a few times. The gene calls are TRBV4-1 and TRBJ1-4; tentatively, D is TRBD1 (5 bases). V was pared by 8 bases and J by 6 bases, with 28 bases between. Germline-derived CDR1 and CDR2 are MGHRA and YSYEKL. The CDR3 has 18 amino acids. Here the CDR3 reads CASARGGSPRFLYEKLFF. CDR3 nucleotides: TGCGCCAGCGCGCGGGGGGGGTCCCCACGTTTTTTGTATGAAAAACTGTTTTTT.

The chain combines TRBV19 with TRBJ1-5, with 10 bases aligning to TRBD1. Germline CDR1 and CDR2: LNHDA and SQIVND (reference sequence). V trimming: 3 bases; J trimming: 5 bases; junction bases outside the gene matches: 7. CDR3 size: 16 residues. As DNA, the CDR3 is TGTGCCAGTAGTATTGCGGGACAGGGGAATTATCAGCCCCAGCATTTT. Its translation is CASSIAGQGNYQPQHF.

This clonotype was recorded a few times. The gene calls are TRBV6-2 or TRBV6-3 and TRBJ2-1; D is uncertain. There are 13 residues in the CDR3. The germline V and J ends were trimmed by 2 bases and 5 bases, with 7 bases remaining between them. From germline, CDR1 is MNHEY and CDR2 SVGEGT. DNA for the CDR3: TGTGCCAGCAGTTACGTCGGACACAATGAGCAGTTCTTC. Its protein is CASSYVGHNEQFF.

At least ten counts were recorded for this clonotype. This chain uses TRBV28 with TRBJ2-1, with D possibly being TRBD2 (5 bases). This CDR3 comprises 15 residues. Trimming stripped 6 bases from V and 7 bases from J, with 19 bases between. CDR1 MDHEN and CDR2 SYDVKM come from the germline V gene. Written as DNA, the CDR3 is TGTGCCAGCAGGCGCGGGCGGGTCCTGAGAAATGAGCAGTTCTTC. Amino acids: CASRRGRVLRNEQFF.

In this sample, this clonotype turned up a few times. This sequence joins TRBV12-3 or TRBV12-4 and TRBJ2-7, with 8 positions matching TRBD1. The CDR3 covers 15 residues. Trimming took 2 bases from V and 2 from J; bases not matched to a gene: 5. The CDR3 nucleotides are TGTGCCAGCAGTTTACTGGACAGGGCCCCCTACGAGCAGTACTTC. This codes for CASSLLDRAPYEQYF.

This clonotype has just a few counts. The chain is built from TRBV27 and TRBJ2-7; tentative D call: TRBD1 (5 bases). Germline V lookup: CDR1 MNHEY, CDR2 SMNVEV (reference sequence). V lost 6 bases to trimming and J lost 0 bases, with 18 bases between them. This CDR3 is built from 16 residues. The CDR3 region has the DNA TGTGCCAGCAGCTCCAGGGTAGGCCCGTACTCCTACGAGCAGTACTTC. Translating it yields CASSSRVGPYSYEQYF.

This clonotype was counted ten times or more. The chain joins TRBV6-1 to TRBJ1-1; D ambiguous. V gave up 6 bases and J gave up 0 bases, with 8 bases separating them. The CDR3 is 13 residues long. Germline-derived CDR1 and CDR2 are MNHNS and SASEGT. DNA of the CDR3: TGTGCCAGCAGGGAATCCATGAACACTGAAGCTTTCTTT. This translates into CASRESMNTEAFF.

The table lists this clonotype with many counts. V and J are TRBV3-1 and TRBJ1-1; D ambiguous. The CDR3 loop spans 14 amino acids. V lost 0 bases, J lost 2 bases, and 7 bases lay in between. Germline CDR1 LGHDT, CDR2 YNNKEL (reference sequence). The CDR3 spells CASSQEVANTEAFF. The DNA of the CDR3 is TGTGCCAGCAGCCAAGAGGTAGCCAACACTGAAGCTTTCTTT.

In this sample, this clonotype turned up many times. The chain couples TRBV20-1 to TRBJ1-5, with D uncertain. The CDR3 loop spans 17 amino acids. Trimming cost V 2 bases and J 1 base, with 18 bases left between them. Germline V gene data show CDR1 as DFQATT and CDR2 as SNEGSKA (reference sequence). As DNA, the CDR3 is TGCAGTGCTAGACCTCCCCGCAACCGAGGAAGCAATCAGCCCCAGCATTTT. Translating gives CSARPPRNRGSNQPQHF.

This chain joins TRBV19 and TRBJ2-3, with 7 bases lining up with TRBD1. The length of the CDR3 is 16 residues. The V segment lost 5 bases and the J segment 2 bases; nucleotides outside the gene matches: 10. The V gene's germline CDR1 is LNHDA and CDR2 SQIVND (reference sequence). CDR3 sequence reads: CASSVTGTAYTDTQYF. The DNA of the CDR3 is TGTGCCAGTAGTGTAACCGGGACAGCTTACACAGATACGCAGTATTTT.

V is TRBV6-1 and J is TRBJ2-7; 8 positions agree with TRBD1. Trimming cost V 6 bases and J 6 bases; bases outside gene matches: 4. Looked up from germline, CDR1 is MNHNS and CDR2 is SASEGT. The CDR3 length is 12 residues. The CDR3 loop is CASRIDRGEQYF. DNA of the CDR3: TGTGCCAGCAGAATCGACAGGGGCGAGCAGTACTTC.

The V gene is TRBV20-1, the J gene TRBJ1-2, with D possibly TRBD1 on 5 matching bases. Germline values: CDR1 DFQATT, CDR2 SNEGSKA (reference sequence). Trimming pared 4 bases from V and 5 bases from J, leaving 14 bases between. The CDR3 has 13 residues. CDR3 protein: CSATEDRGYGYTF. The CDR3 DNA sequence: TGCAGTGCTACTGAGGATAGGGGTTATGGCTACACCTTC.

The chain uses TRBV11-2 and TRBJ2-1; D gene ambiguous. CDR3 length equals 15 residues. Germline CDR1 SGHAT, CDR2 FQNNGV. V lost 0 bases to trimming and J lost 2 bases, with 8 bases between them. The CDR3 DNA sequence: TGTGCCAGCAGCTTAGAAGGCCAAACCTACAATGAGCAGTTCTTC. This sequence encodes CASSLEGQTYNEQFF.

Comment on this clonotype: This could be a read error, since a much larger clone is one nucleotide away. The chain couples TRBV7-3 to TRBJ1-2, with TRBD1 as a possible D gene (5 bases). The CDR3 is 13 amino acids. V was trimmed by 4 bases and J by 7 bases, leaving 13 bases between them. Looked up from germline, CDR1 is SGHTA and CDR2 is FQGTGA. The CDR3, as DNA: TGTGCCAGCAGCTACCCGGGAGGGGCTGGCTACACCTTC. Protein sequence: CASSYPGGAGYTF. The entire variable domain, with the rest obtained from reference TRBV7-3 and TRBJ1-2, is as follows: GAGVSQTPSNKVTEKGKYVELRCDPISGHTALYWYRQSLGQGPEFLIYFQGTGAADDSGLPNDRFFAVRPEGSVSTLKIQRTERGDSAVYLCASSYPGGAGYTFGSGTRLTVV.